This T cell receptor beta chain was sequenced for a study of breast tumors, draining lymph nodes, adjacent tissues. Germline assignment: CDR1 LGHDT and CDR2 YNNKEL (reference sequence). V trimming: 4 bases; J trimming: 7 bases; junction bases outside the gene matches: 9. The CDR3 length is 16 residues. This clonotype is medium-sized by share. Its antigen is not known. The study's findings and limits: The data were judged consistent with most tumor T cells coming from lymph node and expanding in tumor. Luminal-like breast cancer showed significantly higher tumor–nontumor repertoire similarity than basal-like. Tumor repertoires ranked between lymph nodes and nontumor tissue in diversity, with V and J gene preferences. That most tumor T cells come from lymph nodes remained unproven.

Each CDR3 protein gets one entry after TCRdb re-called the multiplex PCR reads with MiXCR. The repertoire holds approximately 37,000 distinct CDR3 sequences, with just over 35% as singletons. Sequencing was carried out using breast tumor tissue. This chain connects TRBV3-1 to TRBJ2-7; 14 nucleotides line up with TRBD2. The TCR comes from a female donor with breast cancer. Some clones in this sample may be carry-over from other donors' samples. The CDR3 DNA follows: TGTGCCAGCAGCCCGACTAGCGGGAGGGCGAATGGTGAGCAGTACTTC. The encoded protein is CASSPTSGRANGEQYF.